This is a list of T cell receptor beta chains from one sample in a study of T cells in Graves' hyperthyroidism and ophthalmopathy. TCRdb passed the multiplex PCR reads through MiXCR, listing each CDR3 protein once. In the table there are 500,000 to 550,000 distinct CDR3 sequences, around 20% of which are singletons. Sequences were obtained from blood. The receptor source for this set is a young man with Graves' hyperthyroidism. Each CDR3 is given with its conserved first and last residue. The D gene is left open where the match is weak. Clone size appears in some rows only: once, few, many, or a class for an expanded clone.

V,size,J,D,DNA,CDR3
TRBV6-1,many,TRBJ1-1,TRBD1,TGTGCCAGCAGCCTGGACAGGGGGATGAACACTGAAGCTTTCTTT,CASSLDRGMNTEAFF
TRBV11-2,few,TRBJ2-2,TRBD2,TGTGCCAGCAGCTTAGTGAGCGGGGGGGACACCGGGGAGCTGTTTTTT,CASSLVSGGDTGELFF
TRBV6-6,many,TRBJ2-7,-,TGTGCCAGCCGGACTTGGGATTGGGGAGACAGCTACGAGCAGTACTTC,CASRTWDWGDSYEQYF
TRBV12-3/TRBV12-4,many,TRBJ2-2,TRBD1,TGTGCCAGCAGCCCTGGGGGACAGACCAACACCGGGGAGCTGTTTTTT,CASSPGGQTNTGELFF
TRBV19,many,TRBJ1-1,-,TGTGCCAGTAGTATGATTGGAGGGGGCACTGAAGCTTTCTTT,CASSMIGGGTEAFF
TRBV12-5,-,TRBJ2-5,-,TGTGCTAGTGCCGCCGGGTGGAGGGGGCGAGGGGCCCAGTACTTC,CASAAGWRGRGAQYF
TRBV12-3/TRBV12-4,many,TRBJ1-5,TRBD1,TGTGCCAGCAGCTGGACAGGGGACAGCAATCAGCCCCAGCATTTT,CASSWTGDSNQPQHF
TRBV11-2,many,TRBJ2-7,-,TGTGCCAGCAGCTTAATCGCAGGCCTAGGCTATTACGAGCAGTACTTC,CASSLIAGLGYYEQYF
TRBV28,many,TRBJ1-2,-,TGTGCCAGCAGTTTTAGCGAGGCTTACTATGGCTACACCTTC,CASSFSEAYYGYTF
TRBV13,-,TRBJ2-4,-,TGTGCCAGCAGCTTACGCATGAACATTCAGTACTTC,CASSLRMNIQYF
TRBV20-1,many,TRBJ1-3,-,TGCAGTGCTGGGCGGGTCGCAGGAAACACCATATATTTT,CSAGRVAGNTIYF
TRBV4-1,-,TRBJ2-2,TRBD1,TGCGCCAGCAGCCAACCCCGACAGGGTCGAACCGGGGAGCTGTTTTTT,CASSQPRQGRTGELFF
TRBV12-3/TRBV12-4,many,TRBJ2-2,TRBD2,TGTGCCAGCAGTTTTGTTAGCGGGGCGGGCGGGGAGCTGTTTTTT,CASSFVSGAGGELFF
TRBV6-2/TRBV6-3,-,TRBJ1-5,-,TGTGCCAGCAGTTCTCTCCTCAGCATCGGAGGGGCGGTTTTCAATCAGCCCCAGCATTTT,CASSSLLSIGGAVFNQPQHF
TRBV25-1,few,TRBJ2-7,TRBD1,TGTGCCAGCAGTGAATCGGACAGGCATTACGAGCAGTACTTC,CASSESDRHYEQYF
TRBV28,-,TRBJ2-2,-,TGTGCCAGCAGCACCCGGGGGACTTTCACCGGGGAGCTGTTTTTT,CASSTRGTFTGELFF
TRBV10-2,-,TRBJ2-7,-,TGCGCCAGCAGTGAGTCCCCAGGGAGCGTCTACGAGCAGTACTTC,CASSESPGSVYEQYF
TRBV6-1,many,TRBJ2-7,-,TGTGCCAGCAGTGAACGACAGGCCCACGAGCAGTACTTC,CASSERQAHEQYF
TRBV30,few,TRBJ1-1,-,TGTGCCTGGAACTCCCAGGGGCTGAACACTGAAGCTTTCTTT,CAWNSQGLNTEAFF
TRBV28,few,TRBJ1-2,TRBD1,TGTGCCAGCAGCACACAGGGGGCGCGGGACTATGGCTACACCTTC,CASSTQGARDYGYTF
TRBV5-5,few,TRBJ1-3,-,TGTGCCAGCAGCCAACGGGGCCACTCTGGAAACACCATATATTTT,CASSQRGHSGNTIYF
TRBV30,many,TRBJ1-1,-,TGTGCCTGGAGGGGGTACACTGAAGCTTTCTTT,CAWRGYTEAFF
TRBV2,few,TRBJ2-5,TRBD1,TGTGCCAGCAGCTTGGGACAGGGAGATCATAGGGAGACCCAGTACTTC,CASSLGQGDHRETQYF
TRBV6-1,few,TRBJ1-3,-,TGTGCCAGCAGAAGTACCGGGATGTTGGGTAACACCATATATTTT,CASRSTGMLGNTIYF
TRBV6-1,-,TRBJ2-5,-,TGTGCCAGCAGTGAATATGGGGGAACAGGGTATGAAGAGACCCAGTACTTC,CASSEYGGTGYEETQYF
TRBV6-4,many,TRBJ2-1,-,TGTGCCAGCAGCGCACAGGGCGGGGCAGCCCTCTACAATGAGCAGTTCTTC,CASSAQGGAALYNEQFF
TRBV6-1,-,TRBJ1-2,-,TGTGCCAGCAGCTCTGGGGGACCCCGCACCTTC,CASSSGGPRTF